This entry concerns a single T cell receptor beta chain. Antigen specificity is unknown. This sample is part of a study of T cell responses to AZD1222 COVID-19 vaccine. The assay was immunoSEQ multiplex PCR, and TCRdb's table has in-frame clones only and misses some. The sample shows roughly 86,000 clones, 85% of them seen only once. Study results and limitations: There were repertoire samples only from the period after the peak T cell response. Clonal diversity was possibly underestimated; the donors were predominantly white British and more often female.

Germline CDR1 SGHVS, CDR2 FQNEAQ. The CDR3 extends over 13 amino acids. Trimming removed 4 bases from V and 4 bases from J; junction bases left unmatched: 4. The sample was peripheral blood, taken 28 days after the second AZD1222 dose. This clonotype originated in an adult who received the AZD1222 COVID-19 vaccine. The chain uses TRBV7-8 and TRBJ2-7, with 7 bases aligning to TRBD2. The CDR3 DNA follows: TGTGCCAGCAGCTCCCTCGGGGGGTACGAGCAGTACTTC. Its protein is CASSSLGGYEQYF.